A single sample gave rise to the 29 T cell receptor beta chains below, sequenced in a study of Ad26.COV2.S vaccination and SARS-CoV-2 variants. Generated by immunoSEQ multiplex PCR, the TCRdb table keeps only in-frame clones and is missing some. The sample contains more than 150,000 clones, about 83% of which appear only once. The material sequenced was peripheral blood, taken after recovery from COVID-19. The receptor source for this set is a human donor who had recovered from COVID-19.

The V gene is TRBV2, the J gene TRBJ2-2; tentative D call: TRBD2 (5 bases). V was cut by 8 bases and J by 3 bases, with 10 bases left in between. Germline V gene data show CDR1 as SNHLY and CDR2 as FYNNEI. The CDR3 totals 13 residues. CDR3 coding DNA: TGTGCCAGCTGTAGTAGCGACACCGGGGAGCTGTTTTTT. This codes for CASCSSDTGELFF.

CDR3 residues: CASSTQQGVGEKLFF. CDR3 sequence (DNA): TGTGCCAGTAGTACCCAACAGGGGGTAGGCGAAAAACTGTTTTTT. This sequence joins TRBV19 and TRBJ1-4; 8 bases fit TRBD1. This CDR3 contains 15 residues. Looked up from germline, CDR1 is LNHDA and CDR2 is SQIVND (reference sequence). J gave up 8 bases and V 4 bases, and 9 bases lay outside the gene matches.

The V and J genes are TRBV12-3 or TRBV12-4 and TRBJ1-1; D possibly corresponds to TRBD1 (5 bases). V lost 2 bases and J lost 5, with 9 bases in between. This CDR3 has 13 residues. DNA of the CDR3: TGTGCCAGCAGTTTATCAGGGAGGACTGAAGCTTTCTTT. Amino acids: CASSLSGRTEAFF.

The chain employs TRBV24-1 and TRBJ1-2; D perhaps matches TRBD1 (5 bases). Trimming cost V 5 bases and J 2 bases, with 8 bases left between them. Germline lookup yields CDR1 KGHDR and CDR2 SFDVKD. This CDR3 region has 13 residues. The CDR3 DNA sequence: TGTGCCACCAGTGTAGACAGCAACTATGGCTACACCTTC. This gives the protein CATSVDSNYGYTF.

The rearrangement links TRBV11-3 to TRBJ2-1, with D perhaps given as TRBD1 or TRBD2 (5 bases each). Germline-derived CDR1 and CDR2 are SGHNT and YENEEA. Trimming took off 1 base at V and 0 bases at J, with 7 bases between the two ends. The CDR3 totals 15 residues. CDR3 residues: CASSLGGSSYNEQFF. In DNA form, the CDR3 reads TGTGCCAGCAGCTTAGGGGGGTCCTCCTACAATGAGCAGTTCTTC.

The chain combines TRBV7-3 with TRBJ2-3; tentatively, D is TRBD1 (6 bases). Germline V gives CDR1 SGHTA, CDR2 FQGTGA. The CDR3 has 14 residues. V was clipped by 5 bases and J by 4 bases, with 13 bases between them. The CDR3 DNA sequence: TGTGCCAGCAGCCTTCGGGACACTCCAGATACGCAGTATTTT. Its translation: CASSLRDTPDTQYF. Drawing the rest from reference TRBV7-3 and TRBJ2-3, the complete variable domain is GAGVSQTPSNKVTEKGKYVELRCDPISGHTALYWYRQSLGQGPEFLIYFQGTGAADDSGLPNDRFFAVRPEGSVSTLKIQRTERGDSAVYLCASSLRDTPDTQYFGPGTRLTVL.

This clone was recorded once. The V call is TRBV18, the J call TRBJ1-2; the D gene is possibly TRBD1 (6 bases). V lost 3 bases and J lost 2, with 19 bases in between. Germline loops: CDR1 KGHSH, CDR2 LQKENI. The CDR3 is 17 residues long. The DNA of the CDR3 is TGTGCCAGCTCACCGAATAAACAGGGTCTTGGGAACTATGGCTACACCTTC. Amino acids: CASSPNKQGLGNYGYTF.

Only one count was recorded for this clone. The chain is built from TRBV19 and TRBJ2-1; TRBD2 matches at 10 bases. Germline values: CDR1 LNHDA, CDR2 SQIVND (reference sequence). The CDR3 length is 17 residues. V lost 2 bases and J lost 6; bases outside the gene matches: 10. The CDR3 nucleotides are TGTGCCAGTAGTATACTGCTAGCGGGGGTTTATGGCAATGAGCAGTTCTTC. Protein sequence: CASSILLAGVYGNEQFF.

This chain connects TRBV30 to TRBJ2-7; no firm D call. Germline V gives CDR1 GTSNPN, CDR2 SVGIG (reference sequence). V was pared by 5 bases and J by 4 bases, with 15 bases between. The CDR3 is made up of 13 amino acids. The CDR3 loop is CAWRRIPEYEQYF. The CDR3, as DNA: TGTGCCTGGCGTAGGATCCCTGAGTACGAGCAGTACTTC.

The V gene is TRBV7-2, the J gene TRBJ1-6; TRBD1 matches 7 bases. This CDR3 has 15 residues. From germline, CDR1 is SGHTA and CDR2 FQGNSA. Germline trimming cut 4 bases from V and 5 bases from J; bases unmatched to any gene: 5. CDR3 coding DNA: TGTGCCAGCAGCTCATCACAGGGGCATAATTCACCCCTCCACTTT. It translates to CASSSSQGHNSPLHF.

This chain joins TRBV6-5 and TRBJ2-3; D uncertain. V was clipped by 2 bases and J by 3 bases, with 6 bases between them. There are 13 residues in the CDR3. In germline, CDR1 is MNHEY, CDR2 SVGAGI. The CDR3 is CASSYRVTDTQYF. The CDR3 nucleotides read TGTGCCAGCAGTTACCGGGTGACAGATACGCAGTATTTT.

This clone was recorded only once. The chain joins TRBV27 to TRBJ2-1, with D hard to call. The ends were cut back, 8 bases at V and 7 bases at J, with 6 bases in the middle. Germline values: CDR1 MNHEY, CDR2 SMNVEV (reference sequence). CDR3 size: 10 residues. CDR3 bases: TGTGCCAGCGGTAAGAATGAGCAGTTCTTC. Protein: CASGKNEQFF.

The chain joins TRBV5-8 to TRBJ2-2; 9 nucleotides agree with TRBD1. The V gene's germline CDR1 is SGHTS and CDR2 YDEGEE. V was clipped by 5 bases and J by 4 bases; unmatched bases: 12. This CDR3 is 17 amino acids long. In DNA form, the CDR3 reads TGTGCCAGCAGTTTTGGTACAGGGGGCGCGGGCACCGGGGAGCTGTTTTTT. Protein product: CASSFGTGGAGTGELFF.

The rearrangement links TRBV7-3 to TRBJ2-1; 14 bases are shared with TRBD2. This CDR3 is 19 amino acids long. Germline-derived CDR1 and CDR2 are SGHTA and FQGTGA. Germline trimming cut 5 bases from V and 5 bases from J; bases unmatched to any gene: 14. Here the CDR3 reads CASSRQWRLAGGPNNEQFF. In DNA, the CDR3 is TGTGCCAGCAGCCGTCAATGGAGACTAGCGGGAGGGCCAAACAATGAGCAGTTCTTC.

V and J are TRBV11-2 and TRBJ1-1, with D perhaps TRBD1 (6 bases). The length of the CDR3 is 17 residues. The germline CDR1 and CDR2 sequences are SGHAT and FQNNGV. The V end lost 3 bases, the J end lost 5 bases, and 22 bases lay between the germline ends. This CDR3 is CASSFHWTVGRGTEAFF. The CDR3 DNA reads TGTGCCAGCAGCTTTCATTGGACAGTAGGGCGGGGGACTGAAGCTTTCTTT.

DNA of the CDR3: TGTGCCAGCAGTGACTCGAGCGTGACTAGCTCCTACAATGAGCAGTTCTTC. This translates into CASSDSSVTSSYNEQFF. The rearrangement joins TRBV6-4 to TRBJ2-1; D might be TRBD2 (6 bases). CDR1 MRHNA and CDR2 SNTAGT come from the germline V gene. V lost 0 bases to trimming and J lost 0 bases, with 12 bases between them. This CDR3 region has 17 residues.

The J gene is TRBJ2-1, the V gene TRBV11-2; D unresolved. Trimming pared 5 bases from V and 2 bases from J, leaving 16 bases between. This CDR3 contains 16 residues. Germline lookup yields CDR1 SGHAT and CDR2 FQNNGV. The CDR3 is CASSLRSGHPYNEQFF. CDR3 nucleotides: TGTGCCAGCAGCCTCCGGAGTGGGCACCCCTACAATGAGCAGTTCTTC. The whole variable domain, filled in from reference TRBV11-2 and TRBJ2-1, reads EAGVAQSPRYKIIEKRQSVAFWCNPISGHATLYWYQQILGQGPKLLIQFQNNGVVDDSQLPKDRFSAERLKGVDSTLKIQPAKLEDSAVYLCASSLRSGHPYNEQFFGPGTRLTVL.

The rearrangement links TRBV19 to TRBJ1-2, with D perhaps TRBD1 (6 bases). Trimming left V 4 bases short and J 8 bases short, with 17 bases between. Germline V gene lookup returns CDR1 LNHDA and CDR2 SQIVND (reference sequence). This CDR3 comprises 14 residues. The CDR3: CASSTGGPGGGYTF. The CDR3 nucleotides read TGTGCCAGTAGTACGGGGGGCCCCGGAGGGGGCTACACCTTC.

As to this clone: Other DNA sequences in this specimen translate into the identical CDR3. The V and J genes are TRBV6-5 and TRBJ1-4, with 8 bases lining up with TRBD1. The CDR3 loop spans 14 amino acids. CDR1 is MNHEY and CDR2 is SVGAGI in the germline V gene. Trimming cost V 5 bases and J 8 bases; bases outside gene matches: 7. CDR3 loop: CASSQDRVLEKLFF. In nucleotides, the CDR3 is TGTGCCAGCAGTCAGGACAGGGTTTTGGAAAAACTGTTTTTT.

The table lists this clone with a few counts. The rearrangement uses TRBV27 and TRBJ2-7; 9 bases align to TRBD1. The CDR3 length is 13 residues. V lost 5 bases and J lost 6; bases outside the gene matches: 5. The V gene's germline CDR1 is MNHEY and CDR2 SMNVEV (reference sequence). The CDR3 DNA is TGTGCCAGCAGTCCGGGACAGGGTTTCGAGCAGTACTTC. This gives the protein CASSPGQGFEQYF.

V gene TRBV5-6 combines with J gene TRBJ2-3, with D uncertain. Germline V CDR1 and CDR2: SGHDT, YYEEEE. The germline V and J ends were trimmed by 1 base and 0 bases, with 6 bases remaining between them. The length of the CDR3 is 14 residues. As DNA, the CDR3 is TGTGCCAGCAGCTTGTATTCTAGCACAGATACGCAGTATTTT. This translates into CASSLYSSTDTQYF.

The V call is TRBV20-1, the J call TRBJ2-7, with D unclear. Germline values: CDR1 DFQATT, CDR2 SNEGSKA (reference sequence). This CDR3 has 13 amino acids. The germline V and J ends were trimmed by 3 bases and 7 bases, with 16 bases remaining between them. The CDR3 DNA reads TGCAGTGCTAGTTCGCCGGGCCAAACTGAGCAGTACTTC. Residues: CSASSPGQTEQYF.

This clone was detected only a few times. This sequence joins TRBV19 and TRBJ2-1, with no clear D. This CDR3 spans 14 amino acids. Germline V gives CDR1 LNHDA, CDR2 SQIVND (reference sequence). Trimming removed 1 base from V and 2 bases from J, with 6 bases in between. Here the CDR3 DNA reads TGTGCCAGTAGTATAGCCGCTACCTACAATGAGCAGTTCTTC. This translates into CASSIAATYNEQFF.

V usage is TRBV5-4 and J usage is TRBJ1-2; D not resolved. The ends were cut back, 1 base at V and 5 bases at J, with 9 bases in the middle. Germline V gene lookup returns CDR1 SGHNT and CDR2 YYREEE (reference sequence). This CDR3 has 13 residues. The CDR3 DNA sequence: TGTGCCAGCAGCTTGAGGTCCGTTTATGGCTACACCTTC. Residues: CASSLRSVYGYTF.

This clone was picked up one time. The chain has TRBV2 and TRBJ2-5, with D possibly TRBD1 on 6 matching bases. The V gene lost 2 bases and the J gene lost 5 bases, with 15 bases spanning the gap. CDR3 length equals 15 residues. Germline-derived CDR1 and CDR2 are SNHLY and FYNNEI. CDR3 residues: CASSEWAGASETQYF. The CDR3 nucleotides read TGTGCCAGCAGTGAATGGGCAGGGGCTTCGGAGACCCAGTACTTC.

The chain combines TRBV29-1 with TRBJ1-2, with 9 bases lining up with TRBD1. The germline gives CDR1 SQVTM, CDR2 ANQGSEA. The CDR3 runs 13 residues. The J segment lost 4 bases and the V segment lost 7 bases, leaving 7 bases of the junction unmatched. The DNA of the CDR3 is TGCAGCGCCCCGGGACAGGGTATCTATGGCTACACCTTC. This sequence encodes CSAPGQGIYGYTF.

This sequence joins TRBV12-3 or TRBV12-4 and TRBJ1-2; D call uncertain. Trimming removed 2 bases from V and 4 bases from J, with 5 bases in between. The CDR3 has 12 amino acids. CDR3 in amino acids: CASSLRGYGYTF. In DNA form, the CDR3 reads TGTGCCAGCAGTTTACGGGGCTATGGCTACACCTTC.

The sample holds one count of this clone. This chain links TRBV5-4 with TRBJ2-1; the match to TRBD2 covers 14 bases. This CDR3 is built from 16 residues. Germline CDR1 SGHNT, CDR2 YYREEE (reference sequence). V gave up 5 bases and J gave up 3 bases; unmatched junction bases: 4. This CDR3 reads CASRPGTSGSYNEQFF. CDR3 nucleotides: TGTGCCAGCAGACCCGGGACTAGCGGGAGCTACAATGAGCAGTTCTTC.

Many counts were recorded for this clone. The genes are TRBV30 and TRBJ2-7; D is perhaps TRBD2 (7 bases). Trimming left V 2 bases short and J 3 bases short, with 14 bases between. CDR1 is GTSNPN, CDR2 SVGIG, per germline (reference sequence). The CDR3 spans 14 residues. The DNA of the CDR3 is TGTGCCTGGAGTCTGGACAGCGGGATCTACGAGCAGTACTTC. It specifies CAWSLDSGIYEQYF.